This paragraph covers one T cell receptor beta chain sequence. Its antigen remains unknown. The data belong to a study of early T cells in non-severe SARS-CoV-2 infection. For the study at large: Unsorted whole blood bulk RNA was sequenced, with unpaired chains.

With 6 bases removed from V and 0 bases from J, the gap between germline ends came to 9 bases. The CDR3 loop spans 15 amino acids. Per the germline V gene, CDR1 is MNHEY and CDR2 is SVGAGI. Each CDR3 protein is one row after TCRdb ran MiXCR on the 5' RACE reads. This table holds tens of thousands of distinct CDR3 sequences, roughly an eighth found once. Whole-study results and caveats: The VDJdb matching leaned toward anti-spike CD8 responses and overlooked private and CD4 specificities.

This sample comprised whole blood, obtained at baseline. The chain joins TRBV6-5 to TRBJ2-6; D is undetermined. The source of this sequence is an adult who was a healthcare worker with PCR-confirmed SARS-CoV-2 infection or an uninfected control (not recorded which). CDR3 loop: CASSPTFSGANVLTF. In nucleotides, the CDR3 is TGTGCCAGCAGCCCGACCTTCTCTGGGGCCAACGTCCTGACTTTC.